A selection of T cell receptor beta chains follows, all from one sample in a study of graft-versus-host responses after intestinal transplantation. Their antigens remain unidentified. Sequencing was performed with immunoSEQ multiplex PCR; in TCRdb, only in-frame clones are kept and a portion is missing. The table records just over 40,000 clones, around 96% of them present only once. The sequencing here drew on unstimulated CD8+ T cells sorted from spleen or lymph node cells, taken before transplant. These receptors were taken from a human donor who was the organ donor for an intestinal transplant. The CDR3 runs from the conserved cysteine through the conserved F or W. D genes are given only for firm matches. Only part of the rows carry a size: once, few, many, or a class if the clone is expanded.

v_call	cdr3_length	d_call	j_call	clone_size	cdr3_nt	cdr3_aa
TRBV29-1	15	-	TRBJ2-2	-	TGCAGCGTTGAGGATGCAAGCAGGAACACCGGGGAGCTGTTTTTT	CSVEDASRNTGELFF
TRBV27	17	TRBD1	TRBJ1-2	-	TGTGCCAGCAGCGCGTCGACCGCAGGGGGCTTACTTAATGGCTACACCTTC	CASSASTAGGLLNGYTF
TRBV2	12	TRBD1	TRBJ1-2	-	TGTGCCAGCAGTGGGACAGGGGTTGGCTACACCTTC	CASSGTGVGYTF
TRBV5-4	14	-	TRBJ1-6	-	TGTGCCAGCAGCTTGAACGTCTATAATTCACCCCTCCACTTT	CASSLNVYNSPLHF
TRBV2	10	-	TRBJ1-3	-	TGTGCCAGCAGCACGGGGTCCATATATTTT	CASSTGSIYF
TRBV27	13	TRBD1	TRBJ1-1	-	TGTGCCAGCGGAATGACAGGGGGCACTGAAGCTTTCTTT	CASGMTGGTEAFF
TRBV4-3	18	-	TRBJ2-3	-	TGCGCCAGCAGCCAAGATAGGGGCGGCGTAACTAGCACAGATACGCAGTATTTT	CASSQDRGGVTSTDTQYF
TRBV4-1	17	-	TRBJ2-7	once	TGCGCCAGCAGCCAAGCCAGACCGGGACTGGGGACCTACGAGCAGTACTTC	CASSQARPGLGTYEQYF
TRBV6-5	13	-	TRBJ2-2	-	TGTGCGACGACCGGGCCGAACACCGGGGAGCTGTTTTTT	CATTGPNTGELFF
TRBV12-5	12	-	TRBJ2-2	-	TGTGCTAGTGGTTTTGGACCCGGGGAGCTGTTTTTT	CASGFGPGELFF
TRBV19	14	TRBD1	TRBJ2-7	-	TGTGCCAGTAACCCCGACAGGGCCCCCTACGAGCAGTACTTC	CASNPDRAPYEQYF
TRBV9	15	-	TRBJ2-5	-	TGTGCCAGCAGCGAAGATTTGTGGGGCCAAGAGACCCAGTACTTC	CASSEDLWGQETQYF
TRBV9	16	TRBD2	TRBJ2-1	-	TGTGCCAGCACCCCTCAGGAGCGGGGCTTCTACAATGAGCAGTTCTTC	CASTPQERGFYNEQFF
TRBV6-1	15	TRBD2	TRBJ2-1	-	TGTGCCAGCAGTGTACTAGCGGGGTCCTACAATGAGCAGTTCTTC	CASSVLAGSYNEQFF
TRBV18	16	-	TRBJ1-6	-	TGTGCCAGCTCCGTGATCAACGAGCCACATAATTCACCCCTCCACTTT	CASSVINEPHNSPLHF
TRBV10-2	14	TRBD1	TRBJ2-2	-	TGCGCCACCATTGGGACAGCGAACACCGGGGAGCTGTTTTTT	CATIGTANTGELFF
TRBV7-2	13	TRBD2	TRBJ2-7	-	TGTGCCAGCAGCTCAGCGGGGGTCTACGAGCAGTACTTC	CASSSAGVYEQYF
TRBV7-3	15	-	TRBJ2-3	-	TGTGCCAGCAGCCGGGGACTGTCCGCCGGAGATACGCAGTATTTT	CASSRGLSAGDTQYF
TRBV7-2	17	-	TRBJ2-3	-	TGTGCCAGCAGCACCTCCCTCGACAGGCAAAGACTGGATACGCAGTATTTT	CASSTSLDRQRLDTQYF
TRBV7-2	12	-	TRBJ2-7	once	TGTGCCAGCAGCTTAGGGGCGTGGGAGCAGTACTTC	CASSLGAWEQYF
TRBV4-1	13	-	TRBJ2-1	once	TGCGCCAGCAGTCTTCCCAACGGGAATGAGCAGTTCTTC	CASSLPNGNEQFF
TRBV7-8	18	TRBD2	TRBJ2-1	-	TGTGCCAGCAGCCATCAAAGGACTAGCGGGGAGCAGTACAATGAGCAGTTCTTC	CASSHQRTSGEQYNEQFF
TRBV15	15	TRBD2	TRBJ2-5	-	TGTGCCACCAGCACTACGAGCGGGGTCCAAGAGACCCAGTACTTC	CATSTTSGVQETQYF
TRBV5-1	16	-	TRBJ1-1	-	TGCGCCAGCAGCCTGCTGGGCTGGGCAGGGGCCACTGAAGCTTTCTTT	CASSLLGWAGATEAFF
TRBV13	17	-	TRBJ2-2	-	TGTGCCAGCAGCCCCATAGGGCTAAAAGGGAACACCGGGGAGCTGTTTTTT	CASSPIGLKGNTGELFF
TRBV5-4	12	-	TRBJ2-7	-	TGTGCCAGCAGCTTGGGGGGCTACGAGCAGTACTTC	CASSLGGYEQYF
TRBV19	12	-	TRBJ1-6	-	TGTGCCAGTAGTATCGGGGGATCACCCCTCCACTTT	CASSIGGSPLHF
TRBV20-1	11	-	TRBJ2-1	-	TGCAGTGCTTGGTTGGGCGGAGAGCAGTTCTTC	CSAWLGGEQFF
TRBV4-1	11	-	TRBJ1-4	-	TGCGCCAGCAGCGGTCGGGACATCCTGTTTTTT	CASSGRDILFF
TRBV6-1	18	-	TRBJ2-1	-	TGTGCCAGCAGTGAATTGCCGGGAGGACAGGGCACCTACAATGAGCAGTTCTTC	CASSELPGGQGTYNEQFF
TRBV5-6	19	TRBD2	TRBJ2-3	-	TGTGCCAGCAGCTTGTGGACCCGGGGGGGAGAAATAATCACAGATACGCAGTATTTT	CASSLWTRGGEIITDTQYF
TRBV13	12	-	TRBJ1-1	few	TGTGCCAGCAGCTTAGGCGGGTTAGAAGCTTTCTTT	CASSLGGLEAFF
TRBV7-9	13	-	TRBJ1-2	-	TGTGCCAGCAGCTTAGTGCTGAACTATGGCTACACCTTC	CASSLVLNYGYTF
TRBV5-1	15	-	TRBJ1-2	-	TGCGCCAGCAGCACCTCGACACAATCCGCCTATGGCTACACCTTC	CASSTSTQSAYGYTF
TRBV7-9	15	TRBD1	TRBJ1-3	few	TGTGCCAGCAGCTTACGGGACAGTCCTGGAAACACCATATATTTT	CASSLRDSPGNTIYF
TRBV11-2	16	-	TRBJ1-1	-	TGTGCCAGCAGCTTAGAAGTTGAGGGGTTCAACACTGAAGCTTTCTTT	CASSLEVEGFNTEAFF
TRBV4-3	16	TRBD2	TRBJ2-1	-	TGCGCCAGCAGCCAAGAACGGGGGGGAGTCTACAATGAGCAGTTCTTC	CASSQERGGVYNEQFF
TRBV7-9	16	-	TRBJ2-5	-	TGTGCCAGCAGCTTAGCGCAAAGGGGCCCCCAAGAGACCCAGTACTTC	CASSLAQRGPQETQYF
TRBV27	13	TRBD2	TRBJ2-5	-	TGTGCCAGCAGTTTGGCGGGGGTGGAGACCCAGTACTTC	CASSLAGVETQYF
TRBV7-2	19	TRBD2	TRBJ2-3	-	TGTGCCAGCAGCTTTTCCCCGCCGCTAGCGGGCCCCAGGCCAGATACGCAGTATTTT	CASSFSPPLAGPRPDTQYF
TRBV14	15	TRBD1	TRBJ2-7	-	TGTGCCAGCAGCCTTTTGGGACAGGGCAACTACGAGCAGTACTTC	CASSLLGQGNYEQYF
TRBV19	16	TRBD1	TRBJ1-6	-	TGTGCCAGTAGTATCCTGACAGGGGAATTGGATTCACCCCTCCACTTT	CASSILTGELDSPLHF
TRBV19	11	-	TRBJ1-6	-	TGTGCCAGTAGTATAGATCTCGACGTCCACTTT	CASSIDLDVHF
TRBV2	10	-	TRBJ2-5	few	TGTGCCAGCAGTGATTATGAGCAGTACTTC	CASSDYEQYF
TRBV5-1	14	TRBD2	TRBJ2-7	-	TGCGCCAGCAGCTTAGCGGGGTTATCCTACGAGCAGTACTTC	CASSLAGLSYEQYF
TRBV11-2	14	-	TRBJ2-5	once	TGTGCCAGCAGCTTAGAAGCTGCGTGGGAGACCCAGTACTTC	CASSLEAAWETQYF
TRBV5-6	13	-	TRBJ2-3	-	TGTGCCAGCAGCTTGCCTCCTCCCGATACGCAGTATTTT	CASSLPPPDTQYF
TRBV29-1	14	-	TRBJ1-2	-	TGCAGCGTTGCCAACCCCCCCGTTTGCGGTGGCTACACCTTC	CSVANPPVCGGYTF
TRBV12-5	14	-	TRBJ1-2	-	TGTGCTAGTGGTTTGGGATCGACACCTTATGGCTACACCTTC	CASGLGSTPYGYTF
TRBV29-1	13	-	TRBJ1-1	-	TGCAGCCTTTACAGGGCGACGGACACTGAAGCTTTCTTT	CSLYRATDTEAFF
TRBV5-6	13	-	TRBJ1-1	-	TGTGCCAGCACCTTGACTCCTAACACTGAAGCTTTCTTT	CASTLTPNTEAFF
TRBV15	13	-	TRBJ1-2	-	TGTGCCACCAGCGGCTGGGACCACTATGGCTACACCTTC	CATSGWDHYGYTF
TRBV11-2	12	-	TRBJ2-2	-	TGTGCCAGCAGCTACAACACCGGGGAGCTGTTTTTT	CASSYNTGELFF